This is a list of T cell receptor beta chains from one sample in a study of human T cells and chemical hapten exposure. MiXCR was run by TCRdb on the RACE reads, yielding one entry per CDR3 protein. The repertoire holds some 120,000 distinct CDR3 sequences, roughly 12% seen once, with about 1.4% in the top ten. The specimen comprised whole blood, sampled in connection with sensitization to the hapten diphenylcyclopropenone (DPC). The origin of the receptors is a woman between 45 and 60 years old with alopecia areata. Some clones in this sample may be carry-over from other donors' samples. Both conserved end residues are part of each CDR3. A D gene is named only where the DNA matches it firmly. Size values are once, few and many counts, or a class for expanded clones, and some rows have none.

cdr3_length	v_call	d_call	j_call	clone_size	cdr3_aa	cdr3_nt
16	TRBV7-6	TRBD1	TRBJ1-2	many	CASSLGTGGSSYGYTF	TGTGCCAGCAGCTTGGGGACAGGGGGAAGTAGCTATGGCTACACCTTC
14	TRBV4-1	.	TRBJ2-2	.	CASSQRSYTGELFF	TGCGCCAGCAGCCAACGAAGTTACACCGGGGAGCTGTTTTTT
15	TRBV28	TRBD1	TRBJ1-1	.	CASSTTGASNTEAFF	TGTGCCAGCAGTACGACAGGGGCCTCGAACACTGAAGCTTTCTTT
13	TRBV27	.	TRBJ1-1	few	CASSLTWKAEAFF	TGTGCCAGCAGCCTGACCTGGAAGGCTGAAGCTTTCTTT
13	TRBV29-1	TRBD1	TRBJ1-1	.	CSVAGDRGTEAFF	TGCAGCGTTGCTGGGGACAGGGGTACTGAAGCTTTCTTT
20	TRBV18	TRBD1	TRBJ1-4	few	CASSPPNWDRGPATNEKLFF	TGTGCCAGCTCACCACCGAACTGGGACAGGGGGCCTGCAACTAATGAAAAACTGTTTTTT
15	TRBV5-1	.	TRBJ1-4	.	CASSPLGEKSGKLFF	TGCGCCAGCAGCCCCCTTGGGGAGAAGTCCGGAAAACTGTTTTTT
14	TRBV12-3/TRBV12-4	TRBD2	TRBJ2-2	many	CASSTSEYTGELFF	TGTGCCAGCAGTACTAGCGAATACACCGGGGAGCTGTTTTTT
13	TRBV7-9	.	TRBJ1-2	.	CASSLADTYGYTF	TGTGCCAGCAGCTTAGCCGACACTTATGGCTACACCTTC
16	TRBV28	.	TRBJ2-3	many	CASSDVGWGSTDTQYF	TGTGCCAGCAGTGATGTGGGTTGGGGGTCCACAGATACGCAGTATTTT
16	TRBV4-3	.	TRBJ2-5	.	CASSQGLGRVQETQYF	TGCGCCAGCAGCCAAGGCCTTGGCAGAGTACAAGAGACCCAGTACTTC
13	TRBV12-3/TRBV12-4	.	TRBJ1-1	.	CASSVGLQTEAFF	TGTGCCAGCAGTGTGGGACTCCAGACTGAAGCTTTCTTT
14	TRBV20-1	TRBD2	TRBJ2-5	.	CSARLAGRQETQYF	TGCAGTGCTAGGTTAGCGGGCCGACAAGAGACCCAGTACTTC
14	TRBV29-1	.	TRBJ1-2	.	CSVVGQIFGAGYTF	TGCAGCGTTGTTGGTCAGATCTTCGGTGCTGGCTACACCTTC
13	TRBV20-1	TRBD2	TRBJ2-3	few	CSARTSDTDTQYF	TGCAGTGCAAGGACTAGCGACACAGATACGCAGTATTTT